Listed here is a single T cell receptor beta chain. Its antigen is not known. Trimming took 3 bases from V and 3 from J, leaving 7 bases between them. Looked up from germline, CDR1 is GTSNPN and CDR2 is SVGIG (reference sequence). This CDR3 has 12 residues. This entry comes from a study of EBV T-cell therapy then PD-1 blockade in nasopharyngeal carcinoma. Profiled with immunoSEQ multiplex PCR; TCRdb holds only in-frame clones, not every one. The sample lists 15,000 or so clones, 80% to 85% occurring once. Documented treatment: AdE1-LMPpoly-expanded autologous EBV-specific T-cell therapy followed by anti-PD-1 nivolumab.

The J gene is TRBJ2-3, the V gene TRBV30; D uncertain. Specimen: CD8+ T cells from blood, collected around day 100 from a patient whose treatment included autologous EBV-specific T cells and nivolumab. The receptor was derived from a man aged 35 to 55 with nasopharyngeal carcinoma. The CDR3 sequence is CAWSRLTDTQYF. The CDR3 DNA sequence: TGTGCCTGGAGCCGTTTGACAGATACGCAGTATTTT.